The next 10 T cell receptor beta chains were all read from a single sample in a study of glioma-infiltrating T cells (dated by TCRdb to about 2016). Data came from an Illumina MiSeq. TCR alpha and beta CDR3 regions were amplified with the iRepertoire nested amplicon-rescue multiplex PCR (arm-PCR) platform from RNA. The public sequencing data were trimmed at Q25 with fastp and processed into clonotypes with MiXCR by TCRdb, which kept only in-frame beta chains. Rows are unified per CDR3 protein, each entry keeping the most common DNA and genes. The table for this sample lists some 190,000 distinct CDR3 sequences; roughly a third of them were counted only once. The ten largest make up just over 20% of the sample. What was sequenced was glioma tissue, nonneoplastic brain tissue, or PBMCs (not recorded which). These receptors were collected from a human donor with low-grade glioma or glioblastoma, undergoing nonglioma brain surgery, or in good health (not recorded which).

Of note for this clonotype: The junction departs from the called germline gene at one end, perhaps through a read error. The J gene is TRBJ2-5, the V gene TRBV27; 10 nucleotides match TRBD1. The CDR3 runs to 14 residues. Germline V lookup: CDR1 MNHEY, CDR2 SMNVEV (reference sequence). The CDR3 nucleotides are TGTTCCCGCAGACCGGGACAGGGGATGGGGAACCAGTCCTTC. This codes for CSRRPGQGMGNQSF.

The chain uses TRBV9 and TRBJ1-2; TRBD1 matches at 8 bases. The CDR3 extends over 15 amino acids. Trimming cost V 3 bases and J 4 bases; bases outside gene matches: 8. CDR1 SGDLS and CDR2 YYNGEE come from the germline V gene. CDR3 sequence (DNA): TGTGCCAGCAGCGCGGTGGGACAGGACGCCTATGGCTACACCTTC. This sequence encodes CASSAVGQDAYGYTF.

Comment on this clonotype: Sequence at one end of the junction differs from germline and may be a read error. The genes are TRBV7-2 and TRBJ1-1; D remains ambiguous. Germline CDR1 is SGHTA and CDR2 is FQGNSA. CDR3 size: 11 residues. The CDR3 region is CAISDHTEAFF. The CDR3 nucleotides read TGTGCCATCAGCGATCACACTGAAGCTTTCTTT. Based on the CDR3 plus reference TRBV7-2 and TRBJ1-1, the full variable domain is GAGVSQSPSNKVTEKGKDVELRCDPISGHTALYWYRQSLGQGLEFLIYFQGNSAPDKSGLPSDRFSAERTGGSVSTLTIQRTQQEDSAVYLCAISDHTEAFFGQGTRLTVV.

This clonotype was recorded at least ten times. This rearrangement joins TRBV2 to TRBJ2-5; 9 nucleotides align to TRBD2. The CDR3 is made up of 15 amino acids. V lost 5 bases, J lost 0 bases, and 4 bases stayed unmatched. The germline V gene has CDR1 SNHLY and CDR2 FYNNEI. The CDR3 DNA sequence: TGTGCCAGCAGTCCGACTAGCGGCAACCAAGAGACCCAGTACTTC. This translates into CASSPTSGNQETQYF.

This clonotype was seen at least ten times. The chain combines TRBV12-3 or TRBV12-4 with TRBJ1-2; 7 nucleotides match TRBD1. The CDR3 contains 15 residues. The junction had 9 bases not matched to a gene; V was cut back by 1 base and J by 7 bases. DNA of the CDR3: TGTGCCAGCAGTTTAGGTAGGCGGGACAGAAGTGGCTACACCTTC. This codes for CASSLGRRDRSGYTF.

On this clonotype: A much larger clone sits a single nucleotide away, making a read error possible. V usage is TRBV5-4 and J usage is TRBJ2-3; D is perhaps TRBD2 (6 bases). CDR1 is SGHNT, CDR2 YYREEE, per germline (reference sequence). The CDR3 sequence is 15 residues long. Trimming took off 1 base at V and 0 bases at J, with 9 bases between the two ends. The CDR3 DNA reads as TGTGCCAGCAGCTTGCTAGCGTATAGCACAGATACGCAGTATTTT. Protein product: CASSLLAYSTDTQYF.

As for this clonotype: Since no conserved phenylalanine or tryptophan closes the CDR3, a read error is the likely cause. V is TRBV11-1 and J is TRBJ2-1; D tentatively reads TRBD1 or TRBD2 (5 bases each). CDR3 length equals 13 residues. CDR1 is SGHAT, CDR2 FQDESV, per germline (reference sequence). Trimming took off 1 base at V and 8 bases at J, with 9 bases between the two ends. DNA of the CDR3: TGTGCCAGCAGCTTAGGCCGGGGCGATGAGCAGTTCCTC. This translates into CASSLGRGDEQFL.

This clonotype was seen at least ten times. The rearrangement links TRBV7-2 to TRBJ2-1, with D possibly being TRBD2 (5 bases). V dropped 3 bases and J dropped 7 bases, with 16 bases sitting between them. The germline CDR1 and CDR2 sequences are SGHTA and FQGNSA. CDR3 length equals 15 residues. The CDR3 nucleotides read TGTGCCAGCAGCTTCCGGGCCTTAGAGGGTAATGAGCAGTTCTTC. The encoded protein is CASSFRALEGNEQFF.

The CDR3 sequence is CASSRGQDIPNTGELFF. CDR3 bases: TGTGCCAGTAGTCGGGGACAGGACATTCCGAACACCGGGGAGCTGTTTTTT. The gene calls are TRBV19 and TRBJ2-2, with 8 bases that match TRBD1. The CDR3 is made up of 17 amino acids. Trimming cost V 5 bases and J 0 bases; bases outside gene matches: 8. Germline lookup yields CDR1 LNHDA and CDR2 SQIVND (reference sequence).

This clonotype was detected once. A clone one base away is much larger, so this may be a read error. The chain carries TRBV12-3 or TRBV12-4 and TRBJ2-3; D perhaps matches TRBD2 (6 bases). The CDR3 is made up of 12 amino acids. Between the trimmed V and J ends, which lost 8 bases and 7 bases, there was a span of 13 bases. Written as DNA, the CDR3 is TGTGCCAGCCAATGGGGGAGGAATACGCAGTATTTT. Encoded protein: CASQWGRNTQYF.